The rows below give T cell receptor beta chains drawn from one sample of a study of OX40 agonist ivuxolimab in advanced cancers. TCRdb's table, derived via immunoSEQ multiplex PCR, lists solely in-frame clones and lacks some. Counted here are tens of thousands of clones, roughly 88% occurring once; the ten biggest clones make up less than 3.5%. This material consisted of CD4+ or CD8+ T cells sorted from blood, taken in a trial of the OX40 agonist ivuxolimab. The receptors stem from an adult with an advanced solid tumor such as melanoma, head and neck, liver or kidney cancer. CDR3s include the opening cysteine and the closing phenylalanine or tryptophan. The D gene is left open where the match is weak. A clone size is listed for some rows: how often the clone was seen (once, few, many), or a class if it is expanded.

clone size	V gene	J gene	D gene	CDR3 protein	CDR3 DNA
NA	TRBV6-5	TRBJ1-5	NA	CASSYSTGNQPQHF	TGTGCCAGCAGTTACTCGACGGGGAATCAGCCCCAGCATTTT
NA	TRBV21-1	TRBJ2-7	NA	CASSKGCLDSPKSYEQYF	TGTGCCAGCAGCAAAGGTTGTTTGGACAGTCCGAAATCCTACGAGCAGTACTTC
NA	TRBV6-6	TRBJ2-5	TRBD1	CASSSARDRGSETQYF	TGTGCCAGCAGTTCCGCACGGGACAGGGGGTCAGAGACCCAGTACTTC
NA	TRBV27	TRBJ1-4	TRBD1	CASGEGAYEKLFF	TGTGCCAGCGGTGAGGGGGCTTATGAAAAACTGTTTTTT
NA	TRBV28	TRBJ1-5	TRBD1	CASSPGGKSNQPQHF	TGTGCCAGCAGTCCAGGGGGCAAGAGCAATCAGCCCCAGCATTTT
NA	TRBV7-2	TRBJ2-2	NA	CASGRRTQGGGELFF	TGTGCCAGCGGGCGGCGGACCCAGGGCGGCGGGGAGCTGTTTTTT
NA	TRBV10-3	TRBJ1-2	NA	CASRAREGYGYTF	TGTGCCTCTCGGGCGAGGGAGGGGTATGGCTACACCTTC
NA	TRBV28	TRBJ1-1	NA	CASRGWNTEAFF	TGTGCCAGCAGAGGGTGGAACACTGAAGCTTTCTTT
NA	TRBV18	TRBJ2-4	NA	CASSPEQGVKNIQYF	TGTGCCAGCTCACCAGAACAGGGAGTCAAAAACATTCAGTACTTC
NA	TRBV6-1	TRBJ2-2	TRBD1	CAVSKGQTNTGELFF	TGTGCCGTCAGCAAGGGACAGACGAACACCGGGGAGCTGTTTTTT
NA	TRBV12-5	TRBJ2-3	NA	CASATDVTDTQYF	TGTGCTAGTGCCACGGATGTTACAGATACGCAGTATTTT
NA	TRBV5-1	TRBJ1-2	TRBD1	CASRYDRAAGYTF	TGCGCCAGCAGGTACGACAGGGCAGCGGGCTACACCTTC
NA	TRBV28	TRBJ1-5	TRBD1	CASSLGQGWQPQHF	TGTGCCAGCAGTCTCGGACAGGGGTGGCAGCCCCAGCATTTT
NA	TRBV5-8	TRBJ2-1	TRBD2	CASSLARTSGSYNEQFF	TGTGCCAGCAGCTTGGCGCGAACTAGCGGATCCTACAATGAGCAGTTCTTC
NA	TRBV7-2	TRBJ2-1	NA	CASSVLPGSGYNEQFF	TGTGCCAGCAGCGTACTGCCGGGTTCAGGGTACAATGAGCAGTTCTTC
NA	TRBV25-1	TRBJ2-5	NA	CASSPSAKETQYF	TGTGCCAGCAGTCCTTCGGCTAAAGAGACCCAGTACTTC
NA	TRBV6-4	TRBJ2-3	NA	CASRGEGDTQYF	TGTGCCAGCAGAGGAGAGGGAGATACGCAGTATTTT
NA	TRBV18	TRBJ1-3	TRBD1	CASSPTGASSGNTIYF	TGTGCCAGCTCGCCGACAGGGGCCAGCTCTGGAAACACCATATATTTT
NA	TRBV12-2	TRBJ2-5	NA	CASRCGWLAGEETQYF	TGTGCAAGTCGCTGCGGGTGGCTAGCGGGAGAAGAGACCCAGTACTTC
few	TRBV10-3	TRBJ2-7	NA	CAISEPGSSTSYEQYF	TGTGCCATCAGTGAGCCGGGCTCTAGCACATCCTACGAGCAGTACTTC
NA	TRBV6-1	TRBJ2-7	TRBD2	CASGSSGSMREQYF	TGTGCCAGCGGGTCTAGCGGGAGTATGAGGGAGCAGTACTTC
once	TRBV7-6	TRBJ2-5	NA	CASSLLSRPQETQYF	TGTGCCAGCAGCTTACTCAGCCGGCCGCAAGAGACCCAGTACTTC
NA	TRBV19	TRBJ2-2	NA	CASRIHENTGELFF	TGTGCCAGTAGAATCCACGAGAACACCGGGGAGCTGTTTTTT
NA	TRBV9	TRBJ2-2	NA	CASSVEVWTGELFF	TGTGCCAGCAGCGTAGAAGTCTGGACCGGGGAGCTGTTTTTT
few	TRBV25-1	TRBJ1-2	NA	CASRSSYGYTF	TGTGCCAGCAGGAGTAGCTATGGCTACACCTTC
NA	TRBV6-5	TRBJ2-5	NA	CASSYDGAGTQYF	TGTGCCAGCAGTTACGACGGGGCAGGGACCCAGTACTTC
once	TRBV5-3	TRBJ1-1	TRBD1	CARSVYRGRHTEAFF	TGTGCCAGAAGCGTCTACAGGGGGAGACACACTGAAGCTTTCTTT
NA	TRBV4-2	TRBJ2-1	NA	CASSQEGVASAIF	TGTGCCAGCAGCCAAGAAGGGGTCGCCTCCGCGATCTTC
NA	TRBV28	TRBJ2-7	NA	CASSLRTAGRVGQYF	TGTGCCAGCAGTTTACGGACGGCAGGCCGTGTAGGGCAGTACTTC
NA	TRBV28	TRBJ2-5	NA	CASRIDSLETQYF	TGTGCCAGCAGGATAGACAGTCTGGAGACCCAGTACTTC
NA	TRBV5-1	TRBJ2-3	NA	CASSLAYGGGGSTDTQYF	TGCGCCAGCAGCTTGGCCTACGGGGGCGGTGGTTCAACAGATACGCAGTATTTT
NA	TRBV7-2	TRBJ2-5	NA	CASSLESSQETQYF	TGTGCCAGCAGCTTAGAGTCCAGCCAAGAGACCCAGTACTTC
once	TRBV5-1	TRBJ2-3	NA	CASSTGSTDTQYF	TGCGCCAGCAGTACAGGCAGCACAGATACGCAGTATTTT
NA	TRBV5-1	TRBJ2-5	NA	CASSLGPQGTGETQYF	TGCGCCAGCAGCTTAGGACCGCAGGGGACGGGAGAGACCCAGTACTTC
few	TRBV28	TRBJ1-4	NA	CASTSTLFEKLFF	TGTGCCAGCACTAGCACTTTGTTTGAAAAACTGTTTTTT
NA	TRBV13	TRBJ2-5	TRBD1	CASSRRGQGETQYF	TGTGCCAGCAGCCGTCGAGGACAGGGAGAGACCCAGTACTTC
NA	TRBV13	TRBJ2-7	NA	CASTRRDSKWEQYF	TGTGCCAGCACGCGGCGGGACTCTAAGTGGGAGCAGTACTTC
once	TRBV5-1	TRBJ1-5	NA	CASSPDGNQPQHF	TGCGCCAGCAGCCCGGACGGGAATCAGCCCCAGCATTTT
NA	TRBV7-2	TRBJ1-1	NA	CASSQVRVPGTEAFF	TGTGCCAGCAGCCAGGTTAGGGTCCCGGGCACTGAAGCTTTCTTT
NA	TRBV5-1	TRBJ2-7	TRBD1	CASSQDNPGGEQYF	TGCGCCAGCAGTCAAGACAACCCAGGGGGCGAGCAGTACTTC
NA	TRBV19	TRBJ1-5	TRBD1	CASSKLDRDDQPQHF	TGTGCCAGTAGTAAGTTAGACAGGGACGATCAGCCCCAGCATTTT
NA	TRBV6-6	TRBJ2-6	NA	CASRRRSGANVLTF	TGTGCCAGCCGACGGCGATCCGGGGCCAACGTCCTGACTTTC
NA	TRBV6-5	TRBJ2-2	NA	CASSQSSGELFF	TGTGCCAGCAGCCAATCCTCCGGGGAGCTGTTTTTT
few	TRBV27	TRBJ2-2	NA	CASSLRHVNTGELFF	TGTGCCAGCAGTTTACGACACGTGAACACCGGGGAGCTGTTTTTT
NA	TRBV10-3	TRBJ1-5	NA	CAIREDSNQPQHF	TGTGCCATCCGAGAGGATAGCAATCAGCCCCAGCATTTT
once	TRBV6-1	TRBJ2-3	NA	CASSEWTASTDTQYF	TGTGCCAGCAGTGAATGGACGGCTAGCACAGATACGCAGTATTTT
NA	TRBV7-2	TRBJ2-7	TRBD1	CASSPDRVNEQYF	TGTGCCAGCAGCCCGGACAGGGTTAACGAGCAGTACTTC
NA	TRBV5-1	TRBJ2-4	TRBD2	CASSIWTSGSGARDIQYF	TGCGCCAGCAGCATCTGGACTAGCGGGAGTGGGGCGAGGGACATTCAGTACTTC
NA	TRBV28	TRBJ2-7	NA	CASSSPPEGSYEQYF	TGTGCCAGCAGTTCCCCGCCGGAGGGGTCCTACGAGCAGTACTTC
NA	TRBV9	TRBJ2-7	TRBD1	CASSLRDRGHEQYF	TGTGCCAGCAGCCTCCGGGACAGGGGCCACGAGCAGTACTTC
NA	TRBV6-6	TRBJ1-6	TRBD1	CASSRQGKGSPLHF	TGTGCCAGCAGCAGACAGGGAAAGGGATCACCCCTCCACTTT
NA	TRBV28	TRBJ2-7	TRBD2	CARTGLAWSYEQYF	TGTGCCAGGACCGGACTAGCGTGGTCCTACGAGCAGTACTTC